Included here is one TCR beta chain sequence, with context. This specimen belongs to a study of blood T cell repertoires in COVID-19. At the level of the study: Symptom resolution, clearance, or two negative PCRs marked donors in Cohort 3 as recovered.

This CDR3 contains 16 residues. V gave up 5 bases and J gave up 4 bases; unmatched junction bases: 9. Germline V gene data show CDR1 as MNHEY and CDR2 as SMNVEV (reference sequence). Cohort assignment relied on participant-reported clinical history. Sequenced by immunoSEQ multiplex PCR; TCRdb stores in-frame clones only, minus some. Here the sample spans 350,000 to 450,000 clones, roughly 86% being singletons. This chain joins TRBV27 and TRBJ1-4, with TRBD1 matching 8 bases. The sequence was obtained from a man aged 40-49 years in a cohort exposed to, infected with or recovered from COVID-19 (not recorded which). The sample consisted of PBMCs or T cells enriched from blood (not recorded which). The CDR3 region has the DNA TGTGCCAGCAGTCCCGACAGGGGTCTGGGTAATGAAAAACTGTTTTTT. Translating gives CASSPDRGLGNEKLFF.